This passage covers 27 T cell receptor beta chains from one sample sequenced in a study of blood T cell repertoires in COVID-19. TCRdb's table, derived via immunoSEQ multiplex PCR, lists solely in-frame clones and lacks some. The data hold 200,000 to 250,000 clones, with around 83% observed a single time. What was sequenced was PBMCs or T cells enriched from blood (not recorded which). The source of these receptors is a woman aged 40-49 years with acute COVID-19.

V and J are TRBV18 and TRBJ2-2; the D is unclear. Trimming removed 0 bases at V and 1 base at J, with 6 bases between. Per the germline V gene, CDR1 is KGHSH and CDR2 is LQKENI. The CDR3 consists of 15 residues. This chain's CDR3 is CASSPPSVNTGELFF. As DNA, the CDR3 is TGTGCCAGCTCACCACCATCGGTGAACACCGGGGAGCTGTTTTTT.

J is TRBJ2-1 and V is TRBV4-2; 10 bases agree with TRBD2. After removal of 3 bases from V and 7 bases from J, the junction contained 12 bases not matched to a gene. Germline V gives CDR1 LGHNA, CDR2 YNFKEQ. This CDR3 is built from 17 residues. The CDR3: CASSHRTASGSVNEQFF. The CDR3 DNA reads as TGTGCCAGCAGCCACCGAACCGCTAGCGGGAGCGTAAATGAGCAGTTCTTC.

J is TRBJ2-5 and V is TRBV5-1, with D tentatively TRBD1 (5 bases). The germline V gene has CDR1 SGHRS and CDR2 YFSETQ. Trimming pared 2 bases from V and 5 bases from J, leaving 25 bases between. The CDR3 totals 18 residues. The CDR3, as DNA: TGCGCCAGCAGCTTCTCGGCGCAGGGTAGGGTCTCAAGGGAGACCCAGTACTTC. This gives the protein CASSFSAQGRVSRETQYF.

The chain is built from TRBV30 and TRBJ2-2; 7 positions agree with TRBD1. V lost 2 bases, J lost 2 bases, and 11 bases stayed unmatched. This CDR3 contains 17 residues. Germline V gene lookup returns CDR1 GTSNPN and CDR2 SVGIG (reference sequence). CDR3 nucleotides: TGTGCCTGGAGTCGAAGGACCGGGACAGATAACACCGGGGAGCTGTTTTTT. This sequence encodes CAWSRRTGTDNTGELFF.

The rearrangement joins TRBV7-8 to TRBJ2-7; D not resolved. The CDR3 has 13 amino acids. Trimming removed 3 bases at V and 4 bases at J, with 10 bases between. Germline V gene lookup returns CDR1 SGHVS and CDR2 FQNEAQ. DNA of the CDR3: TGTGCCAGCAGCTTCCGGAGTGGGTACGAGCAGTACTTC. Encoded protein: CASSFRSGYEQYF.

The rearrangement uses TRBV7-2 and TRBJ2-1; 7 nucleotides align to TRBD2. Germline trimming cut 1 base from V and 13 bases from J; bases unmatched to any gene: 7. The germline CDR1 and CDR2 sequences are SGHTA and FQGNSA. The CDR3 has 13 amino acids. The CDR3 DNA follows: TGTGCCAGCAGCTTAGAAGGACCTAGCGGACAGTTCTTC. Translating gives CASSLEGPSGQFF.

The V gene is TRBV29-1, the J gene TRBJ2-1, with D possibly matching TRBD2 (5 bases). The CDR3 runs to 15 residues. Germline V gives CDR1 SQVTM, CDR2 ANQGSEA. V lost 5 bases to trimming and J lost 7 bases, with 21 bases between them. The CDR3 loop reads CSVIGPSGWVNEQFF. The CDR3 DNA reads as TGCAGCGTTATAGGGCCCTCGGGATGGGTGAATGAGCAGTTCTTC.

The rearrangement uses TRBV7-2 and TRBJ1-2, with no clear D. The CDR3 is 15 residues long. Trimming took 5 bases from V and 0 from J, leaving 13 bases between them. The V gene's germline CDR1 is SGHTA and CDR2 FQGNSA. The CDR3 DNA is TGTGCCAGCAGCGGCGGCCGCAATTCTAACTATGGCTACACCTTC. Its translation is CASSGGRNSNYGYTF.

The gene calls are TRBV18 and TRBJ1-1, with D uncertain. Trimming took off 6 bases at V and 5 bases at J, with 19 bases between the two ends. CDR3 length: 15 residues. The germline V gene has CDR1 KGHSH and CDR2 LQKENI. This CDR3 is CASSSGKGGRTEAFF. The CDR3 DNA is TGTGCCAGCTCCTCGGGAAAGGGAGGGAGGACTGAAGCTTTCTTT.

Written as DNA, the CDR3 is TGTGCCAGCAGCCAAGTCAGGGGCGGAGGTAACTATGGCTACACCTTC. This encodes CASSQVRGGGNYGYTF. The chain couples TRBV3-1 (or the pseudogene TRBV3-2) to TRBJ1-2, with D possibly being TRBD1 (6 bases). Looked up from germline, CDR1 is LGHDT and CDR2 is YNNKEL (reference sequence). CDR3 length: 16 residues. Trimming removed 1 base at V and 1 base at J, with 13 bases between.

The chain employs TRBV7-9 and TRBJ1-6; the D gene is possibly TRBD1 (5 bases). The CDR3 sequence is 14 residues long. Germline V gene sequence: CDR1 SEHNR, CDR2 FQNEAQ (reference sequence). Trimming pared 11 bases from V and 10 bases from J, leaving 21 bases between. CDR3 protein: CAVTLGGRGSPLHF. CDR3 sequence (DNA): TGTGCCGTCACCCTCGGGGGACGAGGGTCACCCCTCCACTTT.

The genes are TRBV7-9 and TRBJ2-3; 9 bases map to TRBD2. The germline CDR1 and CDR2 sequences are SEHNR and FQNEAQ (reference sequence). Losses at the gene ends were 3 bases for V and 0 bases for J; bases not matched to a gene: 7. The CDR3 length is 17 residues. The CDR3 bases are TGTGCCAGCAGCTTTCGGGTAGCGGGAGATAGCACAGATACGCAGTATTTT. Its translation is CASSFRVAGDSTDTQYF.

The chain carries TRBV3-1 (or the pseudogene TRBV3-2) and TRBJ2-3, with 12 bases matching TRBD1. Germline V gives CDR1 LGHDT, CDR2 YNNKEL (reference sequence). The CDR3 sequence is 17 residues long. V shed 4 bases and J 0 bases; nucleotides not matched to a gene: 5. The CDR3 DNA is TGTGCCAGCAGCCCTCGGGACAGGGGGCTGAGCACAGATACGCAGTATTTT. Residues: CASSPRDRGLSTDTQYF.

Ten or more counts support this clone. V is TRBV7-9 and J is TRBJ2-1, with a weak D call TRBD2 (6 bases). The CDR3 totals 16 residues. The germline V and J ends were trimmed by 4 bases and 4 bases, with 17 bases remaining between them. Germline V lookup: CDR1 SEHNR, CDR2 FQNEAQ (reference sequence). The CDR3 nucleotides are TGTGCCAGCAGCTCTTATGCCCGGGGGACTTACAATGAGCAGTTCTTC. Amino acids: CASSSYARGTYNEQFF.

Turning to this clone: An end of the junction differs from the germline gene, which may be a read error. The V call is TRBV3-1 (or the pseudogene TRBV3-2), the J call TRBJ1-1, with TRBD1 matching over 10 bases. Germline CDR1 is LGHDT and CDR2 is YNNKEL (reference sequence). The CDR3 totals 17 residues. As DNA, the CDR3 is TGTGCCAGCAGCCAGGATGTGGCGGCCAAACCCGGGACAGGGGAAAACTTT. Translation gives CASSQDVAAKPGTGENF.

This chain connects TRBV5-5 to TRBJ2-6; 7 positions match TRBD1. The CDR3 runs 20 residues. Losses at the gene ends were 5 bases for V and 0 bases for J; bases not matched to a gene: 17. Germline V gives CDR1 SGHKS, CDR2 YYEKEE (reference sequence). DNA for the CDR3: TGTGCCAGCAGGCCTTTAACGGGACAGCCATACTTCTCTGGGGCCAACGTCCTGACTTTC. As protein: CASRPLTGQPYFSGANVLTF.

This rearrangement joins TRBV11-1 to TRBJ1-2; TRBD1 aligns across 9 bases. V dropped 3 bases and J dropped 8; count of bases not matched to a gene: 4. The length of the CDR3 is 13 residues. CDR1 and CDR2 from the germline V gene are SGHAT and FQDESV (reference sequence). CDR3 sequence (DNA): TGTGCCAGCAGCTTGGACAGGGGCCAGGGCTACACCTTC. Translated, it gives CASSLDRGQGYTF.

The rearrangement links TRBV15 to TRBJ1-5; D is undetermined. CDR3 length: 15 amino acids. The germline V gene has CDR1 LNHNV and CDR2 YYDKDF (reference sequence). V was shortened by 0 bases and J by 7 bases, with 13 bases between the two germline ends. In nucleotides, the CDR3 is TGTGCCACCAGCAGAGATACGGGGATGGAACAGCCCCAGCATTTT. Residues: CATSRDTGMEQPQHF.

In DNA form, the CDR3 reads TGTGCCAGCAGTTACCACCCTCCGGGAGCTAACTATGGCTACACCTTC. Translating it yields CASSYHPPGANYGYTF. The J gene is TRBJ1-2, the V gene TRBV6-5; D unresolved. From germline, CDR1 is MNHEY and CDR2 SVGAGI. The CDR3 runs to 16 residues. Trimming took 2 bases from V and 0 from J, leaving 13 bases between them.

The rearrangement joins TRBV30 to TRBJ2-3; D not resolved. This CDR3 has 13 residues. V was shortened by 3 bases and J by 0 bases, with 7 bases between the two germline ends. Per the germline V gene, CDR1 is GTSNPN and CDR2 is SVGIG (reference sequence). The CDR3 here is CAWRTGSTDTQYF. In nucleotides, the CDR3 is TGTGCCTGGAGGACTGGGAGCACAGATACGCAGTATTTT.

The rearrangement uses TRBV5-6 and TRBJ1-1, with D uncertain. Germline loops: CDR1 SGHDT, CDR2 YYEEEE. Trimming cost V 4 bases and J 7 bases, with 20 bases left between them. There are 15 residues in the CDR3. CDR3 nucleotide sequence: TGTGCCAGCAGCCCTTGGGTTCTCGAGGGTAGTGAAGCTTTCTTT. This sequence encodes CASSPWVLEGSEAFF.

V is TRBV5-6 and J is TRBJ1-6; 9 positions agree with TRBD1. Trimming at V came to 3 bases and at J to 8 bases, leaving 6 bases not matched to a gene. The V gene's germline CDR1 is SGHDT and CDR2 YYEEEE. There are 15 residues in the CDR3. Here the CDR3 DNA reads TGTGCCAGCAGCTATTGGACAGGGGAACATTCACCCCTCCACTTT. The encoded protein is CASSYWTGEHSPLHF.

The chain uses TRBV11-2 and TRBJ1-1; TRBD1 might be the D (5 bases). Per the germline V gene, CDR1 is SGHAT and CDR2 is FQNNGV. Trimming left V 5 bases short and J 4 bases short, with 20 bases between. The CDR3 is 16 amino acids. CDR3 region: CASSPLAGPVGTEAFF. CDR3 coding DNA: TGTGCCAGCAGCCCCCTTGCAGGGCCTGTGGGCACTGAAGCTTTCTTT. Supplemented by reference TRBV11-2 and TRBJ1-1, the full variable domain reads EAGVAQSPRYKIIEKRQSVAFWCNPISGHATLYWYQQILGQGPKLLIQFQNNGVVDDSQLPKDRFSAERLKGVDSTLKIQPAKLEDSAVYLCASSPLAGPVGTEAFFGQGTRLTVV.

V is TRBV3-1 (or the pseudogene TRBV3-2) and J is TRBJ1-6; unclear D gene. Trimming cost V 0 bases and J 9 bases, with 12 bases left between them. The CDR3 length is 15 residues. In germline, CDR1 is LGHDT, CDR2 YNNKEL (reference sequence). CDR3 sequence reads: CASSQDPASGSPLHF. In DNA form, the CDR3 reads TGTGCCAGCAGCCAAGATCCTGCCTCGGGTTCACCCCTCCACTTT.

This chain joins TRBV12-3 or TRBV12-4 and TRBJ2-2, with D perhaps matching TRBD1 (5 bases). Trimming took 9 bases from V and 6 from J, leaving 11 bases between them. This CDR3 comprises 12 residues. In DNA, the CDR3 is TGTGCCAGTTCCCACAGGTCCGGGGAGCTGTTTTTT. Its protein product is CASSHRSGELFF.

The chain combines TRBV19 with TRBJ1-4, with 7 bases that match TRBD1. Trimming took 4 bases from V and 0 from J; bases not matched to a gene: 5. CDR1 is LNHDA, CDR2 SQIVND, per germline (reference sequence). The CDR3 spans 16 residues. This chain's CDR3 is CASSTAGTATNEKLFF. In DNA, the CDR3 is TGTGCCAGTAGTACCGCTGGGACAGCAACTAATGAAAAACTGTTTTTT.

The CDR3 DNA is TGTGCCAGCAGCTTGAGTGCGGGACAGGGGAGGGACACTGAAGCTTTCTTT. It encodes CASSLSAGQGRDTEAFF. V usage is TRBV5-5 and J usage is TRBJ1-1; 10 nucleotides match TRBD1. The CDR3 is 17 residues long. Germline values: CDR1 SGHKS, CDR2 YYEKEE (reference sequence). Trimming took 1 base from V and 3 from J; bases not matched to a gene: 9.